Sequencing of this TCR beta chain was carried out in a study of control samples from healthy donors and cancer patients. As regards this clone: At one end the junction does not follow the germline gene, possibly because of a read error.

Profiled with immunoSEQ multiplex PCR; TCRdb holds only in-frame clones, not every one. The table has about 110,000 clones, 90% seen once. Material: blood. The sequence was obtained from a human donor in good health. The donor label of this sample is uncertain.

Written as DNA, the CDR3 is TGTGCCAGCAGTTCCAACAGGGAAAAAGAAACATTT. Protein: CASSSNREKETF. The chain is built from TRBV28 and TRBJ1-1; D is perhaps TRBD1 (6 bases). Looked up from germline, CDR1 is MDHEN and CDR2 is SYDVKM. The CDR3 covers 12 residues. Full variable domain (rest looked up from reference TRBV28 and TRBJ1-1): DVKVTQSSRYLVKRTGEKVFLECVQDMDHENMFWYRQDPGLGLRLIYFSYDVKMKEKGDIPEGYSVSREKKERFSLILESASTNQTSMYLCASSSNREKETFGQGTRLTVV.